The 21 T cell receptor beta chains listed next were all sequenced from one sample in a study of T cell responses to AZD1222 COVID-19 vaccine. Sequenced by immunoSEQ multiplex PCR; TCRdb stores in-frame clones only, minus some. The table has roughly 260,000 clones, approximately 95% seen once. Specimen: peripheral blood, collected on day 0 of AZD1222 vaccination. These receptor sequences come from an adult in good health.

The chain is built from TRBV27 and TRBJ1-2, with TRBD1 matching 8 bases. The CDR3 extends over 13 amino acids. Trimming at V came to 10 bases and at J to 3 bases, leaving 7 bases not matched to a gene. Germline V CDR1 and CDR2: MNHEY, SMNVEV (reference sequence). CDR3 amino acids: CATRRDRHYGYTF. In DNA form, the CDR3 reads TGTGCCACCAGGCGGGACAGGCACTATGGCTACACCTTC.

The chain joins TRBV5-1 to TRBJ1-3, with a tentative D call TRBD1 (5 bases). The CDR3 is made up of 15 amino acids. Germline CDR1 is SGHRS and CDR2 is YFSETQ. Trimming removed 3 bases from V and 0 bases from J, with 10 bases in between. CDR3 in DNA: TGCGCCAGCAGCTGGGGACCAGGCTCTGGAAACACCATATATTTT. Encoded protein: CASSWGPGSGNTIYF.

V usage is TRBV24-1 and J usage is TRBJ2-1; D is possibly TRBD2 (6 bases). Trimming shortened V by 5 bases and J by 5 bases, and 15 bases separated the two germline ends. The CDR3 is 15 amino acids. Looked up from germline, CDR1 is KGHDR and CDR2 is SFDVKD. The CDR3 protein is CATSGTRVADNEQFF. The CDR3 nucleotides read TGTGCCACCAGTGGGACGAGGGTAGCGGACAATGAGCAGTTCTTC.

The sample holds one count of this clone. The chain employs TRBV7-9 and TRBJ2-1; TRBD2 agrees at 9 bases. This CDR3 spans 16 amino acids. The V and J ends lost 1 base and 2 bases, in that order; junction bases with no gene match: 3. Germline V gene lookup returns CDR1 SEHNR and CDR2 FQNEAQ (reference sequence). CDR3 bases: TGTGCCAGCAGCTTAGAGGTAGCGGGAGCCTACAATGAGCAGTTCTTC. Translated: CASSLEVAGAYNEQFF.

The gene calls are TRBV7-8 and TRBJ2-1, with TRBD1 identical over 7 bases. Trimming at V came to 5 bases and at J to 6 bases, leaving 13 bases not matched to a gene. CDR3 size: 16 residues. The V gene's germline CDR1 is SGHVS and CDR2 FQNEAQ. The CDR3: CASSPPTGTVFNEQFF. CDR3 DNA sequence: TGTGCCAGCAGCCCCCCCACCGGGACAGTATTCAATGAGCAGTTCTTC.

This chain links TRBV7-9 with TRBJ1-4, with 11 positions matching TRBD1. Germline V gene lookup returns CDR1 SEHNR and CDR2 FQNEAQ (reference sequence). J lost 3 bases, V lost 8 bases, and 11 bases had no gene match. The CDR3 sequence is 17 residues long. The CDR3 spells CASPFGTGGQSNEKLFF. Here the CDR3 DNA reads TGTGCCAGCCCCTTCGGGACAGGGGGTCAGTCTAATGAAAAACTGTTTTTT.

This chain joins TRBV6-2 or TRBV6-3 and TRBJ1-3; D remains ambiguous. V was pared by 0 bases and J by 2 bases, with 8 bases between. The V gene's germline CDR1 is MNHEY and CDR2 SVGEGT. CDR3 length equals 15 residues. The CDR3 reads CASSYSAGTGNTIYF. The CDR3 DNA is TGTGCCAGCAGTTACTCAGCCGGGACTGGAAACACCATATATTTT.

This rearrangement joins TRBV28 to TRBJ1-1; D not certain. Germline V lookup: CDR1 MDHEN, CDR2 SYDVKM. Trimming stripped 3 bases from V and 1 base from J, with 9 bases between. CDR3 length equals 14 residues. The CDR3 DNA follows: TGTGCCAGCAGTTTCCTCAGTCCGAACACTGAAGCTTTCTTT. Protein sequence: CASSFLSPNTEAFF.

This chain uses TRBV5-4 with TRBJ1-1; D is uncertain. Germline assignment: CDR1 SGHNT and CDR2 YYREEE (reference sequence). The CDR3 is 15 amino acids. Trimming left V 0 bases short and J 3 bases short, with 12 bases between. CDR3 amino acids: CASSLAGRRDTEAFF. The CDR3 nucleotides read TGTGCCAGCAGCTTGGCCGGCAGACGGGACACTGAAGCTTTCTTT.

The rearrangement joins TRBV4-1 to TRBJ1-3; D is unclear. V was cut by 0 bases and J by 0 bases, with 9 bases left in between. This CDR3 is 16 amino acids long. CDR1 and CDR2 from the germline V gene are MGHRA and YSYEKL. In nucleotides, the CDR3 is TGCGCCAGCAGCCAAGATAGTACTTACTCTGGAAACACCATATATTTT. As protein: CASSQDSTYSGNTIYF.

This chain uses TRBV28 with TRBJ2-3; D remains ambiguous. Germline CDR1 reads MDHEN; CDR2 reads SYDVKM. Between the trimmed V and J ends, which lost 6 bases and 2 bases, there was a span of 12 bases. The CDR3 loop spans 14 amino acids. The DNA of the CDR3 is TGTGCCAGCAGCTCCCTGTGGACCACAGATACGCAGTATTTT. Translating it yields CASSSLWTTDTQYF.

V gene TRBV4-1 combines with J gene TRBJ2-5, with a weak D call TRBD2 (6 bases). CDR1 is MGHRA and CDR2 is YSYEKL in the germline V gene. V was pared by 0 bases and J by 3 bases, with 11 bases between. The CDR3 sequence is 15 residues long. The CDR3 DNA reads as TGCGCCAGCAGCCAAGACGGGGGAGGTAAAGAGACCCAGTACTTC. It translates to CASSQDGGGKETQYF.

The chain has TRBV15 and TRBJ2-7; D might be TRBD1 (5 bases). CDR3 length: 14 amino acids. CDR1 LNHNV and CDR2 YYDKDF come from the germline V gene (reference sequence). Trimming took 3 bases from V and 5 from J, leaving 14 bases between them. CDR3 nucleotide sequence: TGTGCCACCAGCAGGGGCGGACAAGGGCACGAGCAGTACTTC. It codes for CATSRGGQGHEQYF.

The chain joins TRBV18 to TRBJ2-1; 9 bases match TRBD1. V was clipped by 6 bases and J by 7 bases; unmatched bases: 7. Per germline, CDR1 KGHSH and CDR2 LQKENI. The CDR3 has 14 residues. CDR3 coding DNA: TGTGCCAGCTCCCCCGGGACAGGGAGGAATGAGCAGTTCTTC. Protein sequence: CASSPGTGRNEQFF.

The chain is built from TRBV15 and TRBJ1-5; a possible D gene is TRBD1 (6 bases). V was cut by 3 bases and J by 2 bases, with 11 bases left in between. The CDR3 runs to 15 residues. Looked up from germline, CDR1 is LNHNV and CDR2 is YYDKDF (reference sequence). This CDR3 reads CATSRRGGGNQPQHF. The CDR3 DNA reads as TGTGCCACCAGCAGGAGGGGGGGTGGCAATCAGCCCCAGCATTTT.

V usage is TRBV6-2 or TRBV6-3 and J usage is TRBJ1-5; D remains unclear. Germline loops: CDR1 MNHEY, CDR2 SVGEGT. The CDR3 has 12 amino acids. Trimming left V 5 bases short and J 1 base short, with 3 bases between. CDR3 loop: CASSDSNQPQHF. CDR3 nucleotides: TGTGCCAGCAGTGACAGCAATCAGCCCCAGCATTTT.

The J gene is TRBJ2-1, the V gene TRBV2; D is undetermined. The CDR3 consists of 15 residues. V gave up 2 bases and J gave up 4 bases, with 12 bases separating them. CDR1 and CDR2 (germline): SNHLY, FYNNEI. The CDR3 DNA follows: TGTGCCAGCAGTGAATTAACTCTGGAATACAATGAGCAGTTCTTC. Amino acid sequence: CASSELTLEYNEQFF.

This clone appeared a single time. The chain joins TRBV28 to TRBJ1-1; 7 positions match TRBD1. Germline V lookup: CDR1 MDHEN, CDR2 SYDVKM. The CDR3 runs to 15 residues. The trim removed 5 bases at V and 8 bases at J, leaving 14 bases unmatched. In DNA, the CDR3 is TGTGCCAGCAGTCCCTACCGGGACAGAGCAAGGGAAGCTTTCTTT. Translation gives CASSPYRDRAREAFF.

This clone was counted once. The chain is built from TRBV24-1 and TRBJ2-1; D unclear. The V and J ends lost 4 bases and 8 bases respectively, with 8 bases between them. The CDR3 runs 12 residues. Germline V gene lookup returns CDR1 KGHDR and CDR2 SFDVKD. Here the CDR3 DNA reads TGTGCCACCAGTGAAAGGGCCCATGAGCAGTTCTTC. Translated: CATSERAHEQFF.

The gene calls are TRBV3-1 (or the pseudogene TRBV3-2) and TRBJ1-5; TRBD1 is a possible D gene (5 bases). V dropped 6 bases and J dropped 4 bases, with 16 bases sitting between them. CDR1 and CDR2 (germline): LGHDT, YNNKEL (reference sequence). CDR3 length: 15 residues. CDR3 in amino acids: CASSRGVGANQPQHF. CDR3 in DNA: TGTGCCAGCAGTCGCGGGGTTGGGGCGAATCAGCCCCAGCATTTT.

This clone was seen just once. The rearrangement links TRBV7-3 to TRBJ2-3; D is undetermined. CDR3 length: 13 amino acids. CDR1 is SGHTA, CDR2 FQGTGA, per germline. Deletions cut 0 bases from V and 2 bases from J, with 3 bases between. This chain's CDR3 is CASSLTNTDTQYF. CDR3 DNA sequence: TGTGCCAGCAGCTTAACCAACACAGATACGCAGTATTTT.